This T cell receptor (beta chain) stems from a study of T cell responses to AZD1222 COVID-19 vaccine. Overall study results and limits: Without day 14 samples, only post-peak T cell repertoires were studied. Of spike-specific TCRs, nearly half reportedly target regions left unmutated in variants.

Method: immunoSEQ multiplex PCR; TCRdb's copy keeps in-frame clones and lacks some. This table holds about 94,000 clones, around 85% found once. This CDR3 contains 14 residues. The germline CDR1 and CDR2 sequences are LNHDA and SQIVND (reference sequence). V lost 4 bases, J lost 7 bases, and 16 bases lay in between. Remarks on this clone: Its antigen is undetermined.

Second-dose groups at about 4 or about 12 weeks were pooled. V and J are TRBV19 and TRBJ2-5; D is unclear. This specimen consisted of peripheral blood, obtained 28 days after the second AZD1222 dose. This receptor was obtained from an adult who received the AZD1222 COVID-19 vaccine. In DNA form, the CDR3 reads TGTGCCAGTAGTAGGGCCCTCGACGTGAGGACCCAGTACTTC. Its translation is CASSRALDVRTQYF. Combining the CDR3 with reference TRBV19 and TRBJ2-5 gives the whole variable domain DGGITQSPKYLFRKEGQNVTLSCEQNLNHDAMYWYRQDPGQGLRLIYYSQIVNDFQKGDIAEGYSVSREKKESFPLTVTSAQKNPTAFYLCASSRALDVRTQYFGPGTRLLVL.